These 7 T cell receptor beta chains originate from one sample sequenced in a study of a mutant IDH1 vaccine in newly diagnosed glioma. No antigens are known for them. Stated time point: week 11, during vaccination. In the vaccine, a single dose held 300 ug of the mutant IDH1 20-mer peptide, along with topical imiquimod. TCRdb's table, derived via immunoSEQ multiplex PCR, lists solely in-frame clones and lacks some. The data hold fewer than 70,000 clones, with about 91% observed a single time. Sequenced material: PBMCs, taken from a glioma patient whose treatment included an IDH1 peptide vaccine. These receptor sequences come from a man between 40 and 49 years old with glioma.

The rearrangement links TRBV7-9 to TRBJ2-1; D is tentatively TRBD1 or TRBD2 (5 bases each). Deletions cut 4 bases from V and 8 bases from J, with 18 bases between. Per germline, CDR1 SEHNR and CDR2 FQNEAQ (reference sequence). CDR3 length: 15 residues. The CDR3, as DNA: TGTGCCAGCAGCTCGAGGGGAGTCTCTTTAGATGAGCAGTTCTTC. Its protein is CASSSRGVSLDEQFF.

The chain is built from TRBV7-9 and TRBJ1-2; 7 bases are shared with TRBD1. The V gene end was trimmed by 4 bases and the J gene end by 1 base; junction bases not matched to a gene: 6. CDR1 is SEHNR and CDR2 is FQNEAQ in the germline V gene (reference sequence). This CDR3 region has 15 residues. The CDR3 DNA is TGTGCCAGCAGCTCTAGGGGGCGGAGTAACTATGGCTACACCTTC. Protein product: CASSSRGRSNYGYTF. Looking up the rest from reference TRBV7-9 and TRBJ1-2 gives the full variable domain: DTGVSQNPRHKITKRGQNVTFRCDPISEHNRLYWYRQTLGQGPEFLTYFQNEAQLEKSRLLSDRFSAERPKGSFSTLEIQRTEQGDSAMYLCASSSRGRSNYGYTFGSGTRLTVV.

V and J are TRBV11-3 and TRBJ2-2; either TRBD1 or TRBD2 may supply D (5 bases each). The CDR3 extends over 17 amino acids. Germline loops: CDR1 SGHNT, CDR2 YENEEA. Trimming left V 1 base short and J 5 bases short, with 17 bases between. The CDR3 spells CASSLGRTSGWTGELFF. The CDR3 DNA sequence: TGTGCCAGCAGCTTAGGGAGGACATCAGGATGGACCGGGGAGCTGTTTTTT.

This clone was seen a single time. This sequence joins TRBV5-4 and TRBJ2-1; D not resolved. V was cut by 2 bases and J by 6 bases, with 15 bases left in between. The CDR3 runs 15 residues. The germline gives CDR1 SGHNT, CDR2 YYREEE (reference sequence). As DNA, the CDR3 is TGTGCCAGCAGCTTACCTTTCGGCCGGATCAATGAGCAGTTCTTC. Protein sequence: CASSLPFGRINEQFF.

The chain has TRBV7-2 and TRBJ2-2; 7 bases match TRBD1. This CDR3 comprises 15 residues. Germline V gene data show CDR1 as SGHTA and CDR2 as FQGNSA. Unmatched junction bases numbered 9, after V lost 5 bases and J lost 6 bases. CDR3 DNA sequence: TGTGCCAGCAGCCCGACAGGGACGGCAGCCGGGGAGCTGTTTTTT. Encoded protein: CASSPTGTAAGELFF. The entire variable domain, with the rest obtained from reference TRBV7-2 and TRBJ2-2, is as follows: GAGVSQSPSNKVTEKGKDVELRCDPISGHTALYWYRQSLGQGLEFLIYFQGNSAPDKSGLPSDRFSAERTGGSVSTLTIQRTQQEDSAVYLCASSPTGTAAGELFFGEGSRLTVL.

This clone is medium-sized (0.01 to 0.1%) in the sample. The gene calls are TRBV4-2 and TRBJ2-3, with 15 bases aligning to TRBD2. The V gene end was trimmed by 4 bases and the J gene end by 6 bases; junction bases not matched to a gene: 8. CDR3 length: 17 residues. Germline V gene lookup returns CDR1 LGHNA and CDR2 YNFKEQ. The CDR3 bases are TGTGCCAGCAGCCCACGGACTAGCGGGGGGGATTCGGATACGCAGTATTTT. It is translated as CASSPRTSGGDSDTQYF.

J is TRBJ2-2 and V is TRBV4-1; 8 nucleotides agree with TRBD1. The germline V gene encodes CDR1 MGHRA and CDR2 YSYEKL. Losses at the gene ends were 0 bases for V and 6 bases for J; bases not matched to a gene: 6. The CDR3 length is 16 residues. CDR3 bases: TGCGCCAGCAGCCAAGATTGGCAGGGGGCGGCCGGGGAGCTGTTTTTT. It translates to CASSQDWQGAAGELFF.